Shown below are 27 T cell receptor beta chains from a single sample sequenced in a study of pediatric ulcerative colitis. One to two pinch biopsies were taken from the rectum during colonoscopy. Sequencing used immunoSEQ multiplex PCR; TCRdb keeps in-frame clones, though not all of them. The sample yields about 12,000 clones, roughly 80% seen once. Sequencing was performed on gut tissue. The receptors come from a boy between 10 and 17 years old who was a control in a study of pediatric ulcerative colitis.

In nucleotides, the CDR3 is TGTGCCAGCAGTGAAGGTGTGGGAAATCAGCCCCAGCATTTT. It codes for CASSEGVGNQPQHF. The chain carries TRBV2 and TRBJ1-5; D not certain. The CDR3 is 14 amino acids. The V gene lost 1 base and the J gene lost 4 bases, with 8 bases spanning the gap. Germline loops: CDR1 SNHLY, CDR2 FYNNEI.

This rearrangement joins TRBV7-3 to TRBJ2-7; TRBD2 agrees at 7 bases. Per the germline V gene, CDR1 is SGHTA and CDR2 is FQGTGA. The CDR3 length is 15 residues. J was trimmed by 3 bases and V by 5 bases; bases with no gene match: 10. CDR3 residues: CASSAGTNIFYEQYV. CDR3 DNA sequence: TGTGCCAGCAGCGCCGGGACTAACATATTCTACGAGCAGTACGTC.

The chain combines TRBV27 with TRBJ2-3, with 15 bases aligning to TRBD2. J lost 8 bases, V lost 2 bases, and 2 bases had no gene match. This CDR3 is 15 amino acids long. The germline CDR1 and CDR2 sequences are MNHEY and SMNVEV (reference sequence). This CDR3 reads CASSLRTSGRVTQYF. The CDR3 bases are TGTGCCAGCAGTTTACGGACTAGCGGGAGGGTTACGCAGTATTTT.

The V call is TRBV7-8, the J call TRBJ2-7; D possibly corresponds to TRBD1 (6 bases). There are 14 residues in the CDR3. Looked up from germline, CDR1 is SGHVS and CDR2 is FQNEAQ. V was cut by 4 bases and J by 1 base, with 11 bases left in between. The DNA of the CDR3 is TGTGCCAGCAGCTCCCCACAGGGATCCTACGAGCAGTACGTC. Protein sequence: CASSSPQGSYEQYV.

The chain employs TRBV5-4 and TRBJ2-7; TRBD1 matches at 7 bases. The CDR3 has 16 residues. The V gene's germline CDR1 is SGHNT and CDR2 YYREEE (reference sequence). After removal of 4 bases from V and 2 bases from J, the junction contained 12 bases not matched to a gene. CDR3 sequence (DNA): TGTGCCAGCAGCCCCGCTAAACGACAGGGACCCTACGAGCAGTACGTC. This encodes CASSPAKRQGPYEQYV.

The chain recombines TRBV25-1 with TRBJ2-6; D possibly corresponds to TRBD2 (5 bases). Germline V gene data show CDR1 as MGHDK and CDR2 as SYGVNS. The V and J ends lost 8 bases and 0 bases respectively, with 11 bases between them. The CDR3 sequence is 15 residues long. CDR3 region: CASYDGDSGANVLTF. The CDR3 DNA is TGTGCCAGCTATGACGGGGACTCTGGGGCCAACGTCCTGACTTTC.

This clone was seen once. V usage is TRBV27 and J usage is TRBJ2-7, with a possible D match to TRBD1 (5 bases). V shed 6 bases and J shed 4 bases, with 13 bases lying between them. Germline V gene sequence: CDR1 MNHEY, CDR2 SMNVEV (reference sequence). The CDR3 consists of 13 residues. The CDR3 DNA is TGTGCCAGCAGACCTAGGACACTATACGAGCAGTACTTC. This translates into CASRPRTLYEQYF.

This sequence joins TRBV18 and TRBJ2-7; 12 bases agree with TRBD1. CDR1 and CDR2 (germline): KGHSH, LQKENI. V dropped 6 bases and J dropped 7; count of bases not matched to a gene: 13. The CDR3 runs to 16 residues. CDR3 DNA: TGTGCCAGCTCCCCGGCGAGGGGACAGGGGGCAGGGGAGCAGTACTTC. It yields the protein CASSPARGQGAGEQYF.

The chain uses TRBV5-4 and TRBJ2-2; 8 bases are shared with TRBD2. CDR1 SGHNT and CDR2 YYREEE come from the germline V gene (reference sequence). The ends lost 0 bases at V and 1 base at J; junction bases unmatched: 2. The CDR3 runs to 16 residues. CDR3 loop: CASSLGTSGNTGELFF. CDR3 DNA: TGTGCCAGCAGCTTGGGCACTAGCGGGAACACCGGGGAGCTGTTTTTT.

The rearrangement uses TRBV19 and TRBJ2-5; D is possibly TRBD1 (5 bases). Germline CDR1 and CDR2: LNHDA and SQIVND (reference sequence). Trimming took 5 bases from V and 1 from J, leaving 17 bases between them. The CDR3 contains 16 residues. CDR3 protein: CASSPHSRQRQETQYF. The CDR3 nucleotides read TGTGCCAGTAGTCCCCATTCGAGACAGCGCCAAGAGACCCAGTACTTC.

The table lists this clone with a few counts. The rearrangement joins TRBV4-2 to TRBJ2-7, with D unclear. CDR1 is LGHNA and CDR2 is YNFKEQ in the germline V gene. CDR3 size: 15 residues. V was shortened by 0 bases and J by 4 bases, with 13 bases between the two germline ends. CDR3 nucleotide sequence: TGTGCCAGCAGCCAAGATCTTCTAGAAGAGTACGAGCAGTACTTC. Its translation is CASSQDLLEEYEQYF.

V is TRBV5-4 and J is TRBJ2-7; the match to TRBD2 covers 13 bases. This CDR3 is 15 amino acids long. Germline-derived CDR1 and CDR2 are SGHNT and YYREEE (reference sequence). Trimming removed 4 bases from V and 6 bases from J; junction bases left unmatched: 7. CDR3 bases: TGTGCCAGCAGCCTGGGACTAGCGGGATCGACCGAGCAGTACGTC. Its protein product is CASSLGLAGSTEQYV.

This chain uses TRBV5-6 with TRBJ2-2; 10 bases fit TRBD1. Germline assignment: CDR1 SGHDT and CDR2 YYEEEE. The V gene end was trimmed by 0 bases and the J gene end by 6 bases; junction bases not matched to a gene: 11. The CDR3 extends over 18 amino acids. CDR3 region: CASSLGLGQGLTAGELFF. The CDR3 nucleotides are TGTGCCAGCAGCTTGGGTTTGGGACAGGGGTTAACCGCCGGGGAGCTGTTTTTT. Variable domain in full (rest from reference TRBV5-6 and TRBJ2-2): DAGVTQSPTHLIKTRGQQVTLRCSPKSGHDTVSWYQQALGQGPQFIFQYYEEEERQRGNFPDRFSGHQFPNYSSELNVNALLLGDSALYLCASSLGLGQGLTAGELFFGEGSRLTVL.

In its sample, this clone was seen a few times. The chain has TRBV29-1 and TRBJ2-3; 13 bases line up with TRBD2. V gave up 6 bases and J gave up 2 bases; unmatched junction bases: 2. This CDR3 contains 14 residues. CDR1 is SQVTM and CDR2 is ANQGSEA in the germline V gene. The CDR3: CSVGLAGLTDTQYF. CDR3 in DNA: TGCAGCGTGGGACTAGCGGGACTCACAGATACGCAGTATTTT.

The rearrangement uses TRBV2 and TRBJ2-2; 13 nucleotides match TRBD2. The CDR3 runs to 16 residues. Trimming at V came to 5 bases and at J to 4 bases, leaving 4 bases not matched to a gene. Germline V gives CDR1 SNHLY, CDR2 FYNNEI. CDR3 nucleotide sequence: TGTGCCAGCAGTACAACTAGCGGGAGGGCCACCGGGGAGCTGTTTTTT. Residues: CASSTTSGRATGELFF.

The chain combines TRBV6-5 with TRBJ2-7; maybe TRBD2 (6 bases). Germline loops: CDR1 MNHEY, CDR2 SVGAGI. The CDR3 contains 14 residues. Trimming shortened V by 6 bases and J by 5 bases, and 17 bases separated the two germline ends. CDR3 DNA: TGTGCCAGCAGCCCCGCGGGGAGGTCGAACGAGCAGTACGTC. This encodes CASSPAGRSNEQYV.

The chain recombines TRBV5-8 with TRBJ2-5; 11 nucleotides agree with TRBD1. Germline values: CDR1 SGHTS, CDR2 YDEGEE. Trimming at V came to 4 bases and at J to 5 bases, leaving 13 bases not matched to a gene. There are 17 residues in the CDR3. The CDR3: CASSPGDVGQGGETQYF. The CDR3 nucleotides are TGTGCCAGCAGCCCTGGAGACGTGGGACAGGGGGGCGAGACCCAGTACTTC.

This rearrangement joins TRBV6-5 to TRBJ2-1; 10 bases fit TRBD2. V was pared by 6 bases and J by 6 bases, with 8 bases of the junction left unmatched. The CDR3 sequence is 15 residues long. Germline-derived CDR1 and CDR2 are MNHEY and SVGAGI. The CDR3 bases are TGTGCCAGCAGAGTTGGGGGACTAGCGTCCAATGAGCAGTTCTTC. Encoded protein: CASRVGGLASNEQFF.

The gene calls are TRBV29-1 and TRBJ1-2; 7 nucleotides match TRBD1. The V gene's germline CDR1 is SQVTM and CDR2 ANQGSEA. The CDR3 is 12 amino acids. Unmatched junction bases numbered 5, after V lost 4 bases and J lost 6 bases. CDR3 sequence (DNA): TGCAGCGTTGGAGGGGGCACGGATGGCTACACCTTC. Encoded protein: CSVGGGTDGYTF.

The chain joins TRBV11-2 to TRBJ2-7; the D gene is possibly TRBD2 (5 bases). V lost 2 bases and J 6 bases, leaving 11 bases between the germline ends. Germline V gives CDR1 SGHAT, CDR2 FQNNGV. The CDR3 spans 13 residues. In nucleotides, the CDR3 is TGTGCCAGCAGCTTAAGGCTAGCAGGCGAGCAGTACGTC. Its translation: CASSLRLAGEQYV.

The rearrangement joins TRBV7-6 to TRBJ2-1, with 12 bases lining up with TRBD1. This CDR3 comprises 16 residues. Trimming took 2 bases from V and 8 from J; bases not matched to a gene: 7. CDR1 and CDR2 (germline): SGHVS, FNYEAQ. CDR3 amino acids: CASSLKGGQGADEQFF. The CDR3 coding sequence is TGTGCCAGCAGCTTAAAGGGGGGACAGGGGGCCGATGAGCAGTTCTTC.

This clone came up a few times. This chain uses TRBV11-2 with TRBJ2-1; D ambiguous. Germline CDR1 is SGHAT and CDR2 is FQNNGV. CDR3 length: 15 residues. V lost 5 bases, J lost 0 bases, and 11 bases lay in between. As DNA, the CDR3 is TGTGCCAGCAGCCCGCGGACGGGCTCCTACAATGAGCAGTTCTTC. It specifies CASSPRTGSYNEQFF.

The V call is TRBV4-2, the J call TRBJ2-3, with 7 bases that match TRBD2. The CDR3 runs 17 residues. V was pared by 1 base and J by 8 bases, with 15 bases of the junction left unmatched. Germline V gives CDR1 LGHNA, CDR2 YNFKEQ. CDR3 coding DNA: TGTGCCAGCAGCCAAGGGGTAGTGGGAGGGCGAGAAGGTACGCAGTATTTT. Translation gives CASSQGVVGGREGTQYF.

The V gene is TRBV9, the J gene TRBJ2-1; 7 nucleotides align to TRBD2. V gave up 4 bases and J gave up 0 bases; unmatched junction bases: 7. This CDR3 is built from 16 residues. Per germline, CDR1 SGDLS and CDR2 YYNGEE. The CDR3 DNA reads TGTGCCAGCAGCTCTAGCGGATTTAGCTCCTACAATGAGCAGTTCTTC. Protein: CASSSSGFSSYNEQFF.

This chain connects TRBV27 to TRBJ2-7; 9 nucleotides align to TRBD2. The CDR3 has 14 residues. V shed 2 bases, J shed 6 bases, and the junction held 5 bases outside the gene matches. Germline values: CDR1 MNHEY, CDR2 SMNVEV (reference sequence). The CDR3 DNA follows: TGTGCCAGCAGTTTAGCGGGAGGGGTTGGCGAGCAGTACTTC. The encoded protein is CASSLAGGVGEQYF.

This clone was observed once. This rearrangement joins TRBV4-2 to TRBJ1-5; 9 positions match TRBD1. The length of the CDR3 is 18 residues. Germline-derived CDR1 and CDR2 are LGHNA and YNFKEQ. Losses at the gene ends were 0 bases for V and 3 bases for J; bases not matched to a gene: 9. CDR3 region: CASSQDIRRDRDNQPQHF. CDR3 sequence (DNA): TGTGCCAGCAGCCAAGATATCCGCCGGGACAGGGACAATCAGCCCCAGCATTTT.

This clone has more than one count but fewer than ten. The rearrangement joins TRBV6-6 to TRBJ2-1; 9 nucleotides line up with TRBD1. CDR1 and CDR2 from the germline V gene are MNHNY and SVGAGI (reference sequence). The V segment lost 6 bases and the J segment 7 bases; nucleotides outside the gene matches: 7. The CDR3 loop spans 14 amino acids. The CDR3 spells CASRGQGRQNEQFF. The CDR3 DNA follows: TGTGCCAGCAGGGGACAGGGTAGGCAGAATGAGCAGTTCTTC.